This T cell receptor (beta chain) was profiled in a study of technical replicates of blood from four donors. Only one count was recorded for this clone. Clones were sequenced by immunoSEQ multiplex PCR, and TCRdb holds only the in-frame ones, with some missing. The repertoire consists of about 79,000 clones, with more than 90% occurring once and the leading ten covering about 0.4%. Germline V gene lookup returns CDR1 WSHSY and CDR2 SAAADI. This CDR3 spans 16 amino acids. The J segment lost 4 bases and the V segment lost 4 bases, leaving 5 bases of the junction unmatched. The TCR comes from a human donor in good health. Some clones in this sample may be carry-over from other donors' samples. This chain uses TRBV10-2 with TRBJ2-3; 13 bases line up with TRBD2. Sequencing used T cells isolated from PBMCs. For the CDR3, the DNA is TGCGCCAGCAGTGGGACTAGCGGGAGAGTAGCAGATACGCAGTATTTT. It translates to CASSGTSGRVADTQYF.